A single sample is the source of the 24 T cell receptor beta chains below, sequenced in a study of T cell clones after liver transplantation. Profiled with immunoSEQ multiplex PCR; TCRdb holds only in-frame clones, not every one. The sample has 6,000 or so clones; roughly 80% are singletons. Sequencing was performed on CD8+ T cells from blood, taken before liver transplant. Receptors were obtained from a human donor who received a liver transplant.

V gene TRBV19 combines with J gene TRBJ2-2; 9 bases line up with TRBD1. This CDR3 has 17 amino acids. The V gene's germline CDR1 is LNHDA and CDR2 SQIVND (reference sequence). Trimming removed 6 bases from V and 1 base from J; junction bases left unmatched: 9. For the CDR3, the DNA is TGTGCCAGTAGCCTCGTACCGGGACAGGGGAACACCGGGGAGCTGTTTTTT. Protein product: CASSLVPGQGNTGELFF.

This chain links TRBV7-6 with TRBJ2-3, with 7 bases fitting TRBD2. The V and J ends lost 3 bases and 5 bases, in that order; junction bases with no gene match: 8. CDR3 size: 15 residues. Germline values: CDR1 SGHVS, CDR2 FNYEAQ. CDR3 in amino acids: CASSFWGRAQDTQYF. Written as DNA, the CDR3 is TGTGCCAGCAGCTTCTGGGGGAGGGCCCAAGATACGCAGTATTTT.

The chain links TRBV2 to TRBJ2-3; tentative D call: TRBD2 (6 bases). This CDR3 has 13 amino acids. In germline, CDR1 is SNHLY, CDR2 FYNNEI. V was cut by 6 bases and J by 1 base, with 8 bases left in between. The CDR3 DNA reads as TGTGCCAGCAGCCCGGGGGGCACAGATACGCAGTATTTT. Its translation: CASSPGGTDTQYF.

DNA of the CDR3: TGTGCCAGCAGTCAACTCTCGGACAGGGGTTATGGCTACACCTTC. It encodes CASSQLSDRGYGYTF. This chain joins TRBV7-2 and TRBJ1-2, with 9 bases identical to TRBD1. The CDR3 contains 15 residues. CDR1 SGHTA and CDR2 FQGNSA come from the germline V gene. V shed 6 bases, J shed 5 bases, and the junction held 10 bases outside the gene matches.

The V call is TRBV5-1, the J call TRBJ2-1; D gene unclear. The CDR3 contains 13 residues. Trimming stripped 4 bases from V and 3 bases from J, with 8 bases between. Germline V gene sequence: CDR1 SGHRS, CDR2 YFSETQ. The CDR3 sequence: CASSLTYYNEQFF. CDR3 sequence (DNA): TGCGCCAGCAGCCTAACTTACTACAATGAGCAGTTCTTC.

V gene TRBV25-1 combines with J gene TRBJ2-7, with D perhaps matching TRBD2 (5 bases). The CDR3 runs to 12 residues. Trimming took 1 base from V and 5 from J, leaving 6 bases between them. Germline CDR1 MGHDK, CDR2 SYGVNS. Here the CDR3 reads CASSEFGDEQYF. CDR3 DNA sequence: TGTGCCAGCAGTGAATTCGGGGACGAGCAGTACTTC.

To note about this clone: A read error may account for a junction end that differs from germline. This rearrangement joins TRBV5-5 to TRBJ2-2; D is unclear. The germline CDR1 and CDR2 sequences are SGHKS and YYEKEE (reference sequence). CDR3 length: 13 amino acids. The CDR3: CASSLLGLGELFF. CDR3 DNA: TGCGCCAGCAGCCTTCTAGGCCTCGGGGAGCTGTTTTTT.

V usage is TRBV19 and J usage is TRBJ2-5; D not certain. This CDR3 is built from 15 residues. Germline V lookup: CDR1 LNHDA, CDR2 SQIVND (reference sequence). V dropped 3 bases and J dropped 4 bases, with 15 bases sitting between them. DNA for the CDR3: TGTGCCAGTAGTATTAAAGGAGACACGGGAGAGACCCAGTACTTC. It encodes CASSIKGDTGETQYF.

V gene TRBV6-1 combines with J gene TRBJ2-5; tentatively, D is TRBD1 (6 bases). The CDR3 has 14 amino acids. Per germline, CDR1 MNHNS and CDR2 SASEGT. V shed 1 base and J shed 5 bases, with 11 bases lying between them. The CDR3 sequence: CASSEGGTPETQYF. The CDR3 coding sequence is TGTGCCAGCAGTGAAGGGGGGACACCCGAGACCCAGTACTTC.

The genes are TRBV6-1 and TRBJ2-7; 9 bases are shared with TRBD1. V lost 1 base to trimming and J lost 6 bases; unmatched junction nucleotides: 4. The CDR3 has 14 amino acids. CDR1 and CDR2 from the germline V gene are MNHNS and SASEGT. The CDR3 here is CASSEGQGVREQYF. DNA of the CDR3: TGTGCCAGCAGTGAAGGACAGGGGGTACGCGAGCAGTACTTC.

This chain connects TRBV5-5 to TRBJ1-5; tentatively, D is TRBD1 (6 bases). This CDR3 has 15 amino acids. V was trimmed by 3 bases and J by 6 bases, leaving 16 bases between them. The V gene's germline CDR1 is SGHKS and CDR2 YYEKEE (reference sequence). The CDR3 spells CASSWGAGGSQPQHF. The CDR3 DNA reads as TGTGCCAGCAGCTGGGGAGCGGGGGGCAGTCAGCCCCAGCATTTT.

The rearrangement links TRBV28 to TRBJ1-1; perhaps TRBD1 as D (5 bases). The CDR3 has 13 residues. V was shortened by 3 bases and J by 4 bases, with 9 bases between the two germline ends. Germline V gene lookup returns CDR1 MDHEN and CDR2 SYDVKM. CDR3 nucleotide sequence: TGTGCCAGCAGTTTCGGCAGGGCCACTGAAGCTTTCTTT. It specifies CASSFGRATEAFF.

In this sample, this clone is large. The gene calls are TRBV29-1 and TRBJ2-3; D unresolved. CDR3 size: 15 residues. The V gene lost 4 bases and the J gene lost 0 bases, with 14 bases spanning the gap. Per the germline V gene, CDR1 is SQVTM and CDR2 is ANQGSEA. CDR3 loop: CSVVKPPPSTDTQYF. The CDR3 region has the DNA TGCAGCGTTGTAAAGCCACCACCTAGCACAGATACGCAGTATTTT.

The chain joins TRBV19 to TRBJ2-2; no firm D call. Germline CDR1 LNHDA, CDR2 SQIVND (reference sequence). V was cut by 3 bases and J by 8 bases, with 10 bases left in between. This CDR3 is built from 13 residues. Written as DNA, the CDR3 is TGTGCCAGTAGTATCATGACTGTGGGGGAGCTGTTTTTT. Residues: CASSIMTVGELFF.

The rearrangement joins TRBV7-9 to TRBJ2-1; tentatively, D is TRBD2 (5 bases). This CDR3 comprises 13 residues. The germline CDR1 and CDR2 sequences are SEHNR and FQNEAQ (reference sequence). Trimming stripped 5 bases from V and 7 bases from J, with 12 bases between. The CDR3: CASSPTRENEQFF. The CDR3 DNA sequence: TGTGCCAGCAGCCCAACCCGGGAAAATGAGCAGTTCTTC.

The rearrangement links TRBV30 to TRBJ1-2, with D tentatively TRBD1 (6 bases). The V gene's germline CDR1 is GTSNPN and CDR2 SVGIG (reference sequence). The germline V and J ends were trimmed by 5 bases and 5 bases, with 18 bases remaining between them. The CDR3 sequence is 14 residues long. The CDR3 region has the DNA TGTGCCTGGGGTTCAGGGGTTGTTTATTATGGCTACACCTTC. This gives the protein CAWGSGVVYYGYTF.

J is TRBJ1-3 and V is TRBV7-9; no clear D gene. The CDR3 extends over 12 amino acids. The ends were cut back, 8 bases at V and 0 bases at J, with 5 bases in the middle. In germline, CDR1 is SEHNR, CDR2 FQNEAQ (reference sequence). The CDR3 is CASPHSGNTIYF. In nucleotides, the CDR3 is TGTGCCAGCCCTCACTCTGGAAACACCATATATTTT.

The V and J genes are TRBV6-5 and TRBJ1-2; the D gene is possibly TRBD1 (6 bases). The CDR3 is 15 residues long. V lost 0 bases and J 2 bases, leaving 10 bases between the germline ends. The germline V gene encodes CDR1 MNHEY and CDR2 SVGAGI. CDR3 nucleotide sequence: TGTGCCAGCAGTTACTCGGGGGCAGGGAACTATGGCTACACCTTC. Amino acids: CASSYSGAGNYGYTF.

This clone has more than one count but fewer than ten. Here the CDR3 DNA reads TGTGCCAGCAGTTACAGGGGCTATGGAAACACCATATATTTT. Encoded protein: CASSYRGYGNTIYF. The chain combines TRBV6-6 with TRBJ1-3; a weak D match, TRBD1 (5 bases). Trimming cost V 2 bases and J 3 bases, with 8 bases left between them. This CDR3 has 14 amino acids. Germline V gene lookup returns CDR1 MNHNY and CDR2 SVGAGI (reference sequence).

This clone has just one count. This rearrangement joins TRBV2 to TRBJ2-7; the D gene is possibly TRBD2 (6 bases). Trimming removed 7 bases from V and 3 bases from J, with 13 bases in between. Germline loops: CDR1 SNHLY, CDR2 FYNNEI. CDR3 length: 13 amino acids. This CDR3 reads CASNPLGGYEQYF. CDR3 DNA: TGTGCCAGCAACCCGCTGGGGGGCTACGAGCAGTACTTC. The variable domain in full, with the rest retrieved from reference TRBV2 and TRBJ2-7, is EPEVTQTPSHQVTQMGQEVILRCVPISNHLYFYWYRQILGQKVEFLVSFYNNEISEKSEIFDDQFSVERPDGSNFTLKIRSTKLEDSAMYFCASNPLGGYEQYFGPGTRLTVT.

This clone was seen a single time. V and J are TRBV11-2 and TRBJ2-3, with 7 bases fitting TRBD1. The V segment lost 5 bases and the J segment 0 bases; nucleotides outside the gene matches: 11. Germline assignment: CDR1 SGHAT and CDR2 FQNNGV. CDR3 length equals 17 residues. The CDR3 nucleotides read TGTGCCAGCAGCCCAACAAATTCGGGACAGAGCACAGATACGCAGTATTTT. It specifies CASSPTNSGQSTDTQYF.

The rearrangement uses TRBV5-1 and TRBJ2-7; 7 nucleotides line up with TRBD1. The CDR3 consists of 14 residues. Germline V gives CDR1 SGHRS, CDR2 YFSETQ. The V and J ends lost 7 bases and 5 bases, in that order; junction bases with no gene match: 12. CDR3 amino acids: CASVSGTEGHEQYF. CDR3 nucleotide sequence: TGCGCCAGCGTATCCGGGACAGAGGGCCACGAGCAGTACTTC.

The chain uses TRBV27 and TRBJ2-4, with 8 bases fitting TRBD2. V gave up 5 bases and J gave up 2 bases; unmatched junction bases: 8. CDR3 length equals 16 residues. The germline V gene encodes CDR1 MNHEY and CDR2 SMNVEV (reference sequence). DNA for the CDR3: TGTGCCAGCAGTGAATTCGGGGGGGCACCCAAAAACATTCAGTACTTC. Protein sequence: CASSEFGGAPKNIQYF.

The chain employs TRBV9 and TRBJ2-7; 7 bases are a match to TRBD1. V was pared by 0 bases and J by 2 bases, with 8 bases of the junction left unmatched. CDR3 length equals 16 residues. Germline assignment: CDR1 SGDLS and CDR2 YYNGEE. The CDR3 nucleotides read TGTGCCAGCAGCGTAGGGGGCGGACAGGAGGCCTACGAGCAGTACTTC. Protein product: CASSVGGGQEAYEQYF.